This T cell receptor beta chain was recorded in a study of beta chain features in type 1 diabetes. Whole-study results and caveats: Patients with type 1 diabetes carried fewer insertions and had more deletions at their VDJ junctions.

Sequencing targeted expressed TCRB transcripts, as all isolated RNA had been reverse transcribed. Here immunoSEQ multiplex PCR was the method, and the copy in TCRdb shows in-frame clones only, minus some. The top ten clones hold 1% to 1.5% of a sample with some 200,000 clones, approximately 11% of them seen once. The table lists this clone with a few counts. No antigen is known for it. Sorting based on CD45RO/CCR7/CD25/CD127/CD95/CD27 separated CD4+ naive, central memory, regulatory and stem cell-like memory cells. The CDR3 covers 13 residues. In germline, CDR1 is MNHNY, CDR2 SVGAGI (reference sequence). V lost 2 bases and J lost 2, with 7 bases in between.

Material: central memory CD4+ T cells from blood. This sequence joins TRBV6-6 and TRBJ2-7; D remains ambiguous. This clonotype was sampled from a man between 18 and 29 years old in good health. The CDR3 sequence: CASSYRATYEQYF. The CDR3, as DNA: TGTGCCAGCAGTTACAGGGCTACCTACGAGCAGTACTTC.